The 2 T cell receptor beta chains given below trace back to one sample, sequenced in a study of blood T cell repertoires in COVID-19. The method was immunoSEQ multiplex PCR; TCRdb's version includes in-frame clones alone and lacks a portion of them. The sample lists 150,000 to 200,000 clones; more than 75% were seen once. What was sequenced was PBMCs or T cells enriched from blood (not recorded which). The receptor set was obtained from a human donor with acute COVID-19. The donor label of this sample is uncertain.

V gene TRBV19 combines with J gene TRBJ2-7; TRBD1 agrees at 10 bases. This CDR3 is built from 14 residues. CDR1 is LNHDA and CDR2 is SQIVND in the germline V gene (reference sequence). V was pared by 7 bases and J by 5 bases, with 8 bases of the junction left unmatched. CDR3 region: CASNSRTGGNEQYF. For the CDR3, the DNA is TGTGCCAGTAATTCGAGGACAGGGGGAAACGAGCAGTACTTC.

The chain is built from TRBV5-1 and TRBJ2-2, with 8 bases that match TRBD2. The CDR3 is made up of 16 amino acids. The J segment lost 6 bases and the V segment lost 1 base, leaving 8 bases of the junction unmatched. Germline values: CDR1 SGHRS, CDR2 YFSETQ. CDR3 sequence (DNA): TGCGCCAGCAGCTTGTCCGCGGGGGGCCAAGCCGGGGAGCTGTTTTTT. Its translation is CASSLSAGGQAGELFF.